What follows are 23 T cell receptor beta chains derived from one specimen sequenced in a study of blood T cell repertoires in COVID-19. The data were produced by immunoSEQ multiplex PCR, yet TCRdb's version contains in-frame clones alone and is incomplete. The data hold tens of thousands of clones, with 85% to 90% observed a single time. The sample comprised peripheral blood. The receptors stem from a man aged 45-60 years with active COVID-19.

This chain links TRBV5-8 with TRBJ2-7, with TRBD1 matching 10 bases. With 4 bases clipped from V and 1 base from J, the junction kept 8 bases outside the gene matches. Germline CDR1 reads SGHTS; CDR2 reads YDEGEE. This CDR3 has 16 residues. CDR3 coding DNA: TGTGCCAGCAGCCACCCTGGGACAGGGGCGTCCTACGAGCAGTACTTC. Residues: CASSHPGTGASYEQYF.

CDR3 coding DNA: TGTGCCAGCAGCTTTCAACGGGGGGTTCAGGAGACCCAGTACTTC. Its translation: CASSFQRGVQETQYF. This chain joins TRBV7-2 and TRBJ2-5; TRBD2 matches at 7 bases. The CDR3 is made up of 15 amino acids. Germline CDR1 is SGHTA and CDR2 is FQGNSA. The V gene end was trimmed by 3 bases and the J gene end by 5 bases; junction bases not matched to a gene: 9.

V usage is TRBV10-3 and J usage is TRBJ1-5; D unresolved. The V end was cut by 5 bases, the J end by 2 bases, with 10 bases between. The CDR3 spans 14 residues. The V gene's germline CDR1 is ENHRY and CDR2 SYGVKD. The CDR3 sequence: CAISQEVGNQPQHF. CDR3 DNA: TGTGCCATCAGTCAGGAAGTTGGCAATCAGCCCCAGCATTTT.

This chain uses TRBV6-5 with TRBJ2-1, with 8 nucleotides matching TRBD2. The CDR3 consists of 15 residues. From germline, CDR1 is MNHEY and CDR2 SVGAGI. V trimming: 4 bases; J trimming: 6 bases; junction bases outside the gene matches: 8. This CDR3 is CASSLSGRGSNEQFF. CDR3 DNA sequence: TGTGCCAGCAGTTTAAGCGGGAGAGGCTCCAATGAGCAGTTCTTC.

This chain uses TRBV30 with TRBJ2-2; 9 positions agree with TRBD2. The CDR3 length is 15 residues. From germline, CDR1 is GTSNPN and CDR2 SVGIG (reference sequence). Unmatched junction bases numbered 7, after V lost 6 bases and J lost 2 bases. CDR3 amino acids: CACDVTSGNTGELFF. Written as DNA, the CDR3 is TGTGCCTGCGATGTGACTAGCGGTAACACCGGGGAGCTGTTTTTT.

This rearrangement joins TRBV5-1 to TRBJ2-5; 8 nucleotides match TRBD1. CDR3 length equals 14 residues. V gave up 5 bases and J gave up 1 base; unmatched junction bases: 4. The V gene's germline CDR1 is SGHRS and CDR2 YFSETQ. CDR3 amino acids: CASRPTGVQETQYF. In DNA, the CDR3 is TGCGCCAGCAGACCGACAGGGGTCCAAGAGACCCAGTACTTC. Full variable domain (remainder filled in from reference TRBV5-1 and TRBJ2-5): KAGVTQTPRYLIKTRGQQVTLSCSPISGHRSVSWYQQTPGQGLQFLFEYFSETQRNKGNFPGRFSGRQFSNSRSEMNVSTLELGDSALYLCASRPTGVQETQYFGPGTRLLVL.

This chain uses TRBV19 with TRBJ1-5; TRBD1 aligns across 9 bases. Germline-derived CDR1 and CDR2 are LNHDA and SQIVND (reference sequence). CDR3 length equals 14 residues. The V gene end was trimmed by 5 bases and the J gene end by 5 bases; junction bases not matched to a gene: 4. The CDR3 sequence is CASSVGQGHQPQHF. CDR3 coding DNA: TGTGCCAGTAGTGTCGGACAGGGGCATCAGCCCCAGCATTTT.

This chain joins TRBV10-3 and TRBJ2-1; D is undetermined. This CDR3 comprises 12 residues. CDR1 and CDR2 from the germline V gene are ENHRY and SYGVKD. Trimming removed 3 bases at V and 9 bases at J, with 9 bases between. The CDR3 here is CAISDGALEQFF. The CDR3 DNA reads as TGTGCCATCAGTGATGGAGCACTTGAGCAGTTCTTC.

The V and J genes are TRBV19 and TRBJ1-1, with TRBD1 matching over 7 bases. The CDR3 length is 14 residues. Germline-derived CDR1 and CDR2 are LNHDA and SQIVND (reference sequence). V shed 4 bases, J shed 0 bases, and the junction held 2 bases outside the gene matches. CDR3 sequence (DNA): TGTGCCAGTAGTAGGGGACAGTTGAACACTGAAGCTTTCTTT. Protein product: CASSRGQLNTEAFF. The full variable domain, completed using reference TRBV19 and TRBJ1-1, is DGGITQSPKYLFRKEGQNVTLSCEQNLNHDAMYWYRQDPGQGLRLIYYSQIVNDFQKGDIAEGYSVSREKKESFPLTVTSAQKNPTAFYLCASSRGQLNTEAFFGQGTRLTVV.

The rearrangement links TRBV30 to TRBJ2-1; D might be TRBD1 (6 bases). Looked up from germline, CDR1 is GTSNPN and CDR2 is SVGIG (reference sequence). CDR3 length: 15 residues. Trimming left V 0 bases short and J 6 bases short, with 15 bases between. CDR3 sequence: CAWSVSGVLGNEQFF. CDR3 nucleotide sequence: TGTGCCTGGAGTGTTTCAGGGGTATTGGGCAATGAGCAGTTCTTC. Based on the CDR3 plus reference TRBV30 and TRBJ2-1, the full variable domain is SQTIHQWPATLVQPVGSPLSLECTVEGTSNPNLYWYRQAAGRGLQLLFYSVGIGQISSEVPQNLSASRPQDRQFILSSKKLLLSDSGFYLCAWSVSGVLGNEQFFGPGTRLTVL.

This clone has just one count. V gene TRBV28 combines with J gene TRBJ2-1, with a possible D match to TRBD2 (5 bases). Trimming took off 2 bases at V and 5 bases at J, with 16 bases between the two ends. The CDR3 covers 16 residues. Germline V gene data show CDR1 as MDHEN and CDR2 as SYDVKM. CDR3 sequence (DNA): TGTGCCAGCAGTTTAGGGTCCGGGCGGGTGGACAATGAGCAGTTCTTC. This codes for CASSLGSGRVDNEQFF.

The V call is TRBV18, the J call TRBJ1-5; D is unresolved. The germline gives CDR1 KGHSH, CDR2 LQKENI. V was cut by 3 bases and J by 0 bases, with 6 bases left in between. CDR3 size: 14 residues. The chain's CDR3 is CASSPVYSNQPQHF. The CDR3 DNA reads as TGTGCCAGCTCACCCGTATATAGCAATCAGCCCCAGCATTTT. The full variable domain, with the rest looked up from reference TRBV18 and TRBJ1-5, is NAGVMQNPRHLVRRRGQEARLRCSPMKGHSHVYWYRQLPEEGLKFMVYLQKENIIDESGMPKERFSAEFPKEGPSILRIQQVVRGDSAAYFCASSPVYSNQPQHFGDGTRLSIL.

The chain links TRBV6-2 or TRBV6-3 to TRBJ2-2; D is ambiguous. The length of the CDR3 is 13 residues. The germline V gene encodes CDR1 MNHEY and CDR2 SVGEGT. The V gene lost 6 bases and the J gene lost 3 bases, with 8 bases spanning the gap. The chain's CDR3 is CASSQADTGELFF. The CDR3 DNA reads TGTGCCAGCAGCCAAGCCGACACCGGGGAGCTGTTTTTT.

This chain uses TRBV14 with TRBJ1-2, with 8 bases that match TRBD1. Germline V lookup: CDR1 SGHDN, CDR2 FVKESK. J was trimmed by 6 bases and V by 4 bases; bases with no gene match: 16. The length of the CDR3 is 17 residues. The CDR3 DNA reads TGTGCCAGCAGCCCTCCCCCGGGGAGACAGGGGATGGATGGCTACACCTTC. As protein: CASSPPPGRQGMDGYTF.

The chain links TRBV7-9 to TRBJ2-5; unclear D gene. CDR1 is SEHNR, CDR2 FQNEAQ, per germline (reference sequence). V shed 1 base and J shed 5 bases, with 17 bases lying between them. This CDR3 spans 16 amino acids. The DNA for the CDR3 is TGTGCCAGCAGCTTAGGGTTTGCAGGTTCGACGGAGACCCAGTACTTC. Its translation: CASSLGFAGSTETQYF.

This chain joins TRBV5-8 and TRBJ2-3; 8 bases match TRBD2. V lost 4 bases and J lost 3; bases outside the gene matches: 10. The length of the CDR3 is 16 residues. Germline lookup yields CDR1 SGHTS and CDR2 YDEGEE. The CDR3 region has the DNA TGTGCCAGCAGCGTTCGTACGGGAGGGCCAACAGATACGCAGTATTTT. This gives the protein CASSVRTGGPTDTQYF.

Here the CDR3 reads CASADIDRGRENEKLFF. CDR3 nucleotide sequence: TGTGCCAGCGCAGATATCGACAGGGGGCGAGAGAATGAAAAACTGTTTTTT. The J gene is TRBJ1-4, the V gene TRBV18, with 10 bases matching TRBD1. The length of the CDR3 is 17 residues. CDR1 is KGHSH, CDR2 LQKENI, per germline. The trim removed 8 bases at V and 5 bases at J, leaving 14 bases unmatched.

The table lists this clone with a count of one. This chain uses TRBV30 with TRBJ2-1; 7 nucleotides match TRBD2. The germline V gene has CDR1 GTSNPN and CDR2 SVGIG (reference sequence). The CDR3 length is 14 residues. Losses at the gene ends were 1 base for V and 7 bases for J; bases not matched to a gene: 7. CDR3 nucleotides: TGTGCCTGGAGTGCGGACTGGGGAGGGAATGAGCAGTTCTTC. It translates to CAWSADWGGNEQFF.

The chain employs TRBV30 and TRBJ1-2; D is ambiguous. V shed 4 bases and J shed 2 bases, with 5 bases lying between them. Germline V gene lookup returns CDR1 GTSNPN and CDR2 SVGIG (reference sequence). This CDR3 has 11 residues. The CDR3: CAWKHNYGYTF. In DNA form, the CDR3 reads TGTGCCTGGAAACACAACTATGGCTACACCTTC.

The J gene is TRBJ2-2, the V gene TRBV7-2; possibly TRBD2 for D (5 bases). CDR3 length equals 16 residues. Trimming removed 5 bases at V and 8 bases at J, with 21 bases between. Germline assignment: CDR1 SGHTA and CDR2 FQGNSA. CDR3 in DNA: TGTGCCAGCAGCCTACCGACTAATTACCGTACGGGGGAGCTGTTTTTT. It translates to CASSLPTNYRTGELFF.

This chain connects TRBV7-3 to TRBJ2-3; 11 bases fit TRBD2. V lost 5 bases, J lost 5 bases, and 18 bases stayed unmatched. Germline-derived CDR1 and CDR2 are SGHTA and FQGTGA. The CDR3 is made up of 19 amino acids. The DNA for the CDR3 is TGTGCCAGCAGCACTACGAATTTTATAGCGGGGGGGCGTGAAGATACGCAGTATTTT. Its translation: CASSTTNFIAGGREDTQYF.

This clone was counted only a few times. The chain links TRBV7-2 to TRBJ1-2; 8 positions agree with TRBD1. Germline V gene sequence: CDR1 SGHTA, CDR2 FQGNSA. The CDR3 runs to 14 residues. Trimming took 5 bases from V and 7 from J; bases not matched to a gene: 9. CDR3 in amino acids: CASSPRTGPAGYTF. The CDR3 bases are TGTGCCAGCAGCCCGCGGACAGGGCCAGCTGGCTACACCTTC.

The chain combines TRBV18 with TRBJ2-7, with 8 nucleotides matching TRBD1. This CDR3 contains 14 residues. Germline trimming cut 4 bases from V and 7 bases from J; bases unmatched to any gene: 9. Germline lookup yields CDR1 KGHSH and CDR2 LQKENI. The CDR3 DNA reads as TGTGCCAGCTCACAATTAGGGACAGGTGGTGAGCAGTACTTC. This encodes CASSQLGTGGEQYF.